The 17 T cell receptor beta chains listed next were all sequenced from one sample in a study of T cell changes during pregnancy in multiple sclerosis. TCRdb's table, derived via immunoSEQ multiplex PCR, lists solely in-frame clones and lacks some. The sample consists of over 70,000 clones, around 94% of them appearing once. The sample here was peripheral blood, taken in the third trimester of pregnancy. These receptors were taken from a female donor with multiple sclerosis, enrolled in a pregnancy study.

As DNA, the CDR3 is TGCGCCAGCAGCTCGGATGGAGATGAATGGGAGACCCAGTACTTC. Residues: CASSSDGDEWETQYF. This chain links TRBV5-1 with TRBJ2-5; D unresolved. Trimming left V 3 bases short and J 5 bases short, with 17 bases between. This CDR3 is 15 amino acids long. CDR1 SGHRS and CDR2 YFSETQ come from the germline V gene.

The chain recombines TRBV5-4 with TRBJ1-3; the D gene is possibly TRBD1 (6 bases). Germline CDR1 reads SGHNT; CDR2 reads YYREEE (reference sequence). V lost 0 bases, J lost 0 bases, and 10 bases lay in between. This CDR3 has 16 amino acids. CDR3 nucleotide sequence: TGTGCCAGCAGCTTGGAAGACAGGACCTCTGGAAACACCATATATTTT. Protein: CASSLEDRTSGNTIYF. Using reference TRBV5-4 and TRBJ1-3 for the parts outside the CDR3, the full variable domain is ETGVTQSPTHLIKTRGQQVTLRCSSQSGHNTVSWYQQALGQGPQFIFQYYREEENGRGNFPPRFSGLQFPNYSSELNVNALELDDSALYLCASSLEDRTSGNTIYFGEGSWLTVV.

The chain employs TRBV27 and TRBJ1-5; D unresolved. The V end lost 2 bases, the J end lost 9 bases, and 11 bases lay between the germline ends. The CDR3 has 13 residues. The germline CDR1 and CDR2 sequences are MNHEY and SMNVEV (reference sequence). Written as DNA, the CDR3 is TGTGCCAGCAGTTTAGGCCCCCGGGGGCCCCAGCATTTT. Translation gives CASSLGPRGPQHF.

The chain recombines TRBV7-2 with TRBJ2-7; 11 bases align to TRBD1. Germline V CDR1 and CDR2: SGHTA, FQGNSA. This CDR3 has 15 residues. V gave up 2 bases and J gave up 4 bases; unmatched junction bases: 4. CDR3 DNA sequence: TGTGCCAGCAGCTTAACCGGGACAGGGGGATACGAGCAGTACTTC. Translated: CASSLTGTGGYEQYF.

The chain combines TRBV27 with TRBJ2-1; D unclear. Germline V gene sequence: CDR1 MNHEY, CDR2 SMNVEV (reference sequence). The V end was cut by 0 bases, the J end by 3 bases, with 6 bases between. The CDR3 consists of 14 residues. The CDR3 protein is CASSLSSLYNEQFF. In nucleotides, the CDR3 is TGTGCCAGCAGTTTATCGTCTCTCTACAATGAGCAGTTCTTC.

In its sample, this clone was seen many times. Other DNA variants within this sample encode the same CDR3. The chain carries TRBV6-1 and TRBJ2-1; TRBD1 matches at 9 bases. Looked up from germline, CDR1 is MNHNS and CDR2 is SASEGT. J was trimmed by 4 bases and V by 3 bases; bases with no gene match: 4. CDR3 size: 15 residues. The CDR3, as DNA: TGTGCCAGCAGTGAGACAGGGGGAGGATACAATGAGCAGTTCTTC. Translated: CASSETGGGYNEQFF.

This rearrangement joins TRBV25-1 to TRBJ1-1; possible D gene TRBD1, 5 bases. Germline V gene data show CDR1 as MGHDK and CDR2 as SYGVNS. V lost 5 bases and J lost 0, with 10 bases in between. The CDR3 covers 14 residues. CDR3: CASSRAGLNTEAFF. CDR3 nucleotide sequence: TGTGCCAGCAGTAGGGCAGGGTTGAACACTGAAGCTTTCTTT.

The J gene is TRBJ2-3, the V gene TRBV7-2, with 9 bases fitting TRBD2. Germline loops: CDR1 SGHTA, CDR2 FQGNSA. The CDR3 runs 16 residues. V lost 1 base, J lost 1 base, and 3 bases stayed unmatched. The CDR3 here is CASSLGGRAGTDTQYF. CDR3 sequence (DNA): TGTGCCAGCAGCTTAGGCGGGAGGGCCGGCACAGATACGCAGTATTTT.

This chain uses TRBV6-1 with TRBJ2-3; D might be TRBD1 (6 bases). V lost 7 bases and J lost 2, with 16 bases in between. This CDR3 spans 15 amino acids. The germline V gene encodes CDR1 MNHNS and CDR2 SASEGT. DNA for the CDR3: TGTGCCAGCACCGAGGGAGTGGGGGCCACAGATACGCAGTATTTT. It translates to CASTEGVGATDTQYF.

V gene TRBV11-2 combines with J gene TRBJ2-5; possibly TRBD1 for D (5 bases). Trimming removed 7 bases from V and 1 base from J, with 10 bases in between. This CDR3 comprises 13 residues. Germline assignment: CDR1 SGHAT and CDR2 FQNNGV. CDR3 region: CASNNRSQETQYF. CDR3 in DNA: TGTGCCAGCAACAACAGGTCCCAAGAGACCCAGTACTTC.

The V and J genes are TRBV4-3 and TRBJ2-3; possibly TRBD2 for D (6 bases). Trimming cost V 0 bases and J 3 bases, with 13 bases left between them. The CDR3 spans 16 residues. The V gene's germline CDR1 is LGHNA and CDR2 YSLEER. The CDR3 DNA follows: TGCGCCAGCAGCCAAGAATACGGGAGTGTAACAGATACGCAGTATTTT. Translation: CASSQEYGSVTDTQYF.

The chain joins TRBV4-2 to TRBJ1-2, with D maybe TRBD1 (5 bases). Germline V gene sequence: CDR1 LGHNA, CDR2 YNFKEQ. Trimming removed 2 bases from V and 4 bases from J, with 8 bases in between. CDR3 size: 13 residues. The CDR3 sequence is CASSQTGAYGYTF. As DNA, the CDR3 is TGTGCCAGCAGCCAAACAGGAGCCTATGGCTACACCTTC.

Worth noting for this clone: This sample includes further DNA sequences coding for the same CDR3. The V gene is TRBV18, the J gene TRBJ2-3; D not certain. Germline CDR1 reads KGHSH; CDR2 reads LQKENI. The CDR3 totals 12 residues. Trimming pared 3 bases from V and 2 bases from J, leaving 3 bases between. The CDR3 reads CASSPYTDTQYF. In DNA, the CDR3 is TGTGCCAGCTCACCCTACACAGATACGCAGTATTTT.

The chain links TRBV5-1 to TRBJ1-5; 8 bases are a match to TRBD1. The V and J ends lost 9 bases and 0 bases, in that order; junction bases with no gene match: 8. The length of the CDR3 is 15 residues. Germline CDR1 SGHRS, CDR2 YFSETQ. CDR3 protein: CANLQGGGSNQPQHF. CDR3 nucleotide sequence: TGCGCCAACTTACAGGGGGGGGGTAGCAATCAGCCCCAGCATTTT.

The V and J genes are TRBV6-6 and TRBJ2-3, with 9 bases matching TRBD2. Losses at the gene ends were 4 bases for V and 4 bases for J; bases not matched to a gene: 6. The CDR3 runs to 15 residues. The germline V gene encodes CDR1 MNHNY and CDR2 SVGAGI (reference sequence). CDR3 DNA: TGTGCCAGCAGTTCGGCGGGAGGGGTCGCAGATACGCAGTATTTT. The encoded protein is CASSSAGGVADTQYF.

This clone came up once. The chain employs TRBV5-6 and TRBJ2-5; tentatively, D is TRBD2 (6 bases). Trimming took 0 bases from V and 2 from J, leaving 17 bases between them. Germline lookup yields CDR1 SGHDT and CDR2 YYEEEE. The CDR3 covers 17 residues. This CDR3 reads CASSLVGEVGGQETQYF. CDR3 nucleotide sequence: TGTGCCAGCAGCTTGGTTGGGGAGGTTGGGGGGCAAGAGACCCAGTACTTC.

This sequence joins TRBV7-9 and TRBJ2-1; perhaps TRBD2 as D (5 bases). This CDR3 contains 15 residues. V was cut by 2 bases and J by 8 bases, with 16 bases left in between. CDR1 and CDR2 (germline): SEHNR, FQNEAQ (reference sequence). As DNA, the CDR3 is TGTGCCAGCAGCTTACTGCCGAGGGATATAGATGAGCAGTTCTTC. Protein product: CASSLLPRDIDEQFF.